Listed here are 24 T cell receptor beta chains from one sample, sequenced in a study of blood T cell repertoires in COVID-19. Libraries were prepared by immunoSEQ multiplex PCR; TCRdb keeps only in-frame clonotypes and omits some of them. The sample shows about 82,000 clones, around 83% of them seen only once. Sequenced material: peripheral blood. The receptors originated from a woman aged 55 to 70 with acute or convalescent COVID-19.

This chain uses TRBV30 with TRBJ1-1; no definite D call. Germline V gives CDR1 GTSNPN, CDR2 SVGIG (reference sequence). The V and J ends lost 2 bases and 0 bases respectively, with 10 bases between them. CDR3 size: 14 residues. The CDR3 loop reads CAWSPYLLNTEAFF. In DNA, the CDR3 is TGTGCCTGGAGTCCCTACCTATTGAACACTGAAGCTTTCTTT.

This chain uses TRBV5-6 with TRBJ2-7; 9 positions agree with TRBD2. Germline V gives CDR1 SGHDT, CDR2 YYEEEE. The CDR3 has 14 amino acids. The V gene end was trimmed by 5 bases and the J gene end by 6 bases; junction bases not matched to a gene: 9. The CDR3 reads CASRWGTSSPEQYF. The CDR3 region has the DNA TGTGCCAGCAGATGGGGGACTAGCTCCCCCGAGCAGTACTTC.

V usage is TRBV29-1 and J usage is TRBJ2-7, with a weak D call TRBD2 (7 bases). Germline V gene sequence: CDR1 SQVTM, CDR2 ANQGSEA. V lost 6 bases to trimming and J lost 9 bases, with 21 bases between them. The CDR3 has 13 amino acids. CDR3 bases: TGCAGCGTCATGCTGGGACACGGCGGGGGGCAGTACTTC. This sequence encodes CSVMLGHGGGQYF.

The CDR3 sequence is CAIRLEAYGYTF. The CDR3 DNA reads TGTGCCATAAGGCTAGAGGCCTATGGCTACACCTTC. The chain recombines TRBV10-3 with TRBJ1-2; D not resolved. V shed 9 bases and J shed 4 bases, with 12 bases lying between them. The length of the CDR3 is 12 residues. Germline assignment: CDR1 ENHRY and CDR2 SYGVKD.

The chain carries TRBV27 and TRBJ1-4; D is uncertain. The CDR3 runs 11 residues. From germline, CDR1 is MNHEY and CDR2 SMNVEV (reference sequence). The V end was cut by 10 bases, the J end by 7 bases, with 10 bases between. The CDR3 loop reads CATERSEKLFF. DNA of the CDR3: TGTGCCACCGAGAGAAGTGAAAAACTGTTTTTT. The whole variable domain, filled in from reference TRBV27 and TRBJ1-4, reads EAQVTQNPRYLITVTGKKLTVTCSQNMNHEYMSWYRQDPGLGLRQIYYSMNVEVTDKGDVPEGYKVSRKEKRNFPLILESPSPNQTSLYFCATERSEKLFFGSGTQLSVL.

The chain couples TRBV5-6 to TRBJ1-2, with a possible D match to TRBD1 (6 bases). The CDR3 is 15 residues long. Germline values: CDR1 SGHDT, CDR2 YYEEEE. V was clipped by 4 bases and J by 3 bases, with 16 bases between them. CDR3 loop: CASSPRREGDYGYTF. CDR3 bases: TGTGCCAGCAGCCCCCGGCGGGAGGGGGACTATGGCTACACCTTC.

This chain links TRBV9 with TRBJ1-3; possibly TRBD1 for D (5 bases). Looked up from germline, CDR1 is SGDLS and CDR2 is YYNGEE. This CDR3 comprises 16 residues. V was pared by 0 bases and J by 0 bases, with 10 bases between. This CDR3 reads CASSVGAGNSGNTIYF. The DNA for the CDR3 is TGTGCCAGCAGCGTAGGTGCAGGGAACTCTGGAAACACCATATATTTT.

The chain has TRBV30 and TRBJ1-5; D remains ambiguous. The germline V and J ends were trimmed by 3 bases and 5 bases, with 8 bases remaining between them. The CDR3 covers 12 residues. Germline-derived CDR1 and CDR2 are GTSNPN and SVGIG (reference sequence). The chain's CDR3 is CAWRRLHQPQHF. Written as DNA, the CDR3 is TGTGCCTGGAGGCGGCTTCATCAGCCCCAGCATTTT.

The chain uses TRBV6-1 and TRBJ1-2; D might be TRBD1 (5 bases). The germline CDR1 and CDR2 sequences are MNHNS and SASEGT. V was cut by 0 bases and J by 3 bases, with 8 bases left in between. The CDR3 spans 14 residues. The CDR3 here is CASSEAWGHYGYTF. The CDR3, as DNA: TGTGCCAGCAGTGAAGCATGGGGCCACTATGGCTACACCTTC.

A few counts support this clone. The chain recombines TRBV19 with TRBJ1-6; D perhaps matches TRBD1 (5 bases). V was trimmed by 7 bases and J by 4 bases, leaving 11 bases between them. The germline gives CDR1 LNHDA, CDR2 SQIVND (reference sequence). CDR3 length equals 14 residues. CDR3 in DNA: TGTGCCAGTAACACCGGGGGTTATAATTCACCCCTCCACTTT. This encodes CASNTGGYNSPLHF.

The chain has TRBV19 and TRBJ2-1, with D possibly being TRBD2 (5 bases). Germline CDR1 LNHDA, CDR2 SQIVND (reference sequence). The V and J ends lost 5 bases and 10 bases respectively, with 24 bases between them. The CDR3 has 16 amino acids. The CDR3 sequence is CASSRTQRLSTGEQFF. DNA of the CDR3: TGTGCCAGTAGTCGGACCCAGAGACTCTCTACGGGGGAGCAGTTCTTC.

The V and J genes are TRBV6-5 and TRBJ1-6, with D possibly matching TRBD1 (6 bases). The CDR3 sequence is 16 residues long. Looked up from germline, CDR1 is MNHEY and CDR2 is SVGAGI. Trimming took off 4 bases at V and 4 bases at J, with 14 bases between the two ends. The CDR3 DNA follows: TGTGCCAGCAGTTCCGGGTCAGGGGTTTATAATTCACCCCTCCACTTT. This codes for CASSSGSGVYNSPLHF.

This chain connects TRBV12-5 to TRBJ1-6; 9 bases are shared with TRBD1. CDR3 length: 15 amino acids. Germline V gene sequence: CDR1 LGHNT, CDR2 FRNRAP. V was pared by 3 bases and J by 8 bases, with 5 bases of the junction left unmatched. In DNA, the CDR3 is TGTGCTAGTGGTTTAGGACAGGGGCCCCATTCACCCCTCCACTTT. Encoded protein: CASGLGQGPHSPLHF.

The chain is built from TRBV18 and TRBJ1-3; D perhaps matches TRBD1 (5 bases). This CDR3 has 14 amino acids. Germline loops: CDR1 KGHSH, CDR2 LQKENI. V lost 3 bases to trimming and J lost 3 bases, with 9 bases between them. The CDR3 is CASSPLDSGNTIYF. CDR3 bases: TGTGCCAGCTCACCTCTCGACAGTGGAAACACCATATATTTT.

This clone was seen more than once but under ten times. V is TRBV9 and J is TRBJ1-1, with 8 bases lining up with TRBD1. The CDR3 has 16 residues. The germline V gene encodes CDR1 SGDLS and CDR2 YYNGEE. J was trimmed by 0 bases and V by 4 bases; bases with no gene match: 8. For the CDR3, the DNA is TGTGCCAGCAGCCCCTACAGGGGGTCGATGAACACTGAAGCTTTCTTT. This sequence encodes CASSPYRGSMNTEAFF.

This chain links TRBV7-2 with TRBJ2-2, with a possible D match to TRBD2 (6 bases). Trimming took off 1 base at V and 6 bases at J, with 9 bases between the two ends. Germline V lookup: CDR1 SGHTA, CDR2 FQGNSA. This CDR3 has 14 amino acids. The CDR3 bases are TGTGCCAGCAGCTTAGTGGGGGAGGCCGGGGAGCTGTTTTTT. It translates to CASSLVGEAGELFF.

This clone was found a few times. The chain employs TRBV29-1 and TRBJ1-1; TRBD1 matches 7 bases. V lost 7 bases to trimming and J lost 2 bases; unmatched junction nucleotides: 16. This CDR3 contains 16 residues. The V gene's germline CDR1 is SQVTM and CDR2 ANQGSEA. As DNA, the CDR3 is TGCAGCGCCCCGACAGGGAATCACAATGTTAACACTGAAGCTTTCTTT. It specifies CSAPTGNHNVNTEAFF.

V usage is TRBV20-1 and J usage is TRBJ2-7; tentatively, D is TRBD1 (5 bases). Germline V CDR1 and CDR2: DFQATT, SNEGSKA (reference sequence). The CDR3 contains 14 residues. V was clipped by 3 bases and J by 3 bases, with 15 bases between them. CDR3 sequence (DNA): TGCAGTGCTAGTGTTGGCGGCAGGGTCTACGAGCAGTACTTC. Amino acid sequence: CSASVGGRVYEQYF.

As DNA, the CDR3 is TGTGCCAGCAGCGTAGAAGAGCGCTATGGCTACACCTTC. Protein: CASSVEERYGYTF. J is TRBJ1-2 and V is TRBV9, with D hard to call. Deletions cut 0 bases from V and 4 bases from J, with 7 bases between. There are 13 residues in the CDR3. Germline CDR1 SGDLS, CDR2 YYNGEE.

The chain joins TRBV5-1 to TRBJ1-2; 9 positions match TRBD1. CDR3 length equals 15 residues. Germline CDR1 and CDR2: SGHRS and YFSETQ. Trimming removed 0 bases from V and 1 base from J; junction bases left unmatched: 1. The CDR3 DNA sequence: TGCGCCAGCAGCTTGGGGACAGGGGATAACTATGGCTACACCTTC. Protein sequence: CASSLGTGDNYGYTF.

This sequence joins TRBV5-4 and TRBJ1-2; the D gene is possibly TRBD1 (5 bases). Germline V lookup: CDR1 SGHNT, CDR2 YYREEE (reference sequence). The CDR3 consists of 14 residues. V was trimmed by 5 bases and J by 8 bases, leaving 19 bases between them. Here the CDR3 DNA reads TGTGCCAGCAGTCGAGACAGTGCCTTGATGGGCTACACCTTC. This translates into CASSRDSALMGYTF.

This clone is medium-sized within its sample. V gene TRBV19 combines with J gene TRBJ2-1; 8 bases are shared with TRBD1. The germline gives CDR1 LNHDA, CDR2 SQIVND (reference sequence). Trimming cost V 6 bases and J 4 bases; bases outside gene matches: 11. This CDR3 is 16 amino acids long. The CDR3 DNA is TGTGCCAGTAGCAAGGGGTGGGGACAGGAGTACAATGAGCAGTTCTTC. Translated, it gives CASSKGWGQEYNEQFF.

The chain employs TRBV13 and TRBJ1-3; 11 bases match TRBD1. There are 15 residues in the CDR3. Trimming at V came to 3 bases and at J to 7 bases, leaving 5 bases not matched to a gene. The germline V gene has CDR1 PRHDT and CDR2 FYEKMQ (reference sequence). CDR3 residues: CASSFPGTGGNTIYF. The CDR3 DNA is TGTGCCAGCAGCTTCCCAGGGACAGGGGGGAACACCATATATTTT.

The rearrangement links TRBV27 to TRBJ2-7; D ambiguous. V was pared by 5 bases and J by 9 bases, with 11 bases between. Per germline, CDR1 MNHEY and CDR2 SMNVEV (reference sequence). The CDR3 has 11 amino acids. The CDR3 loop is CASSTLLRQYF. The CDR3 bases are TGTGCCAGCAGTACACTATTACGGCAGTACTTC.